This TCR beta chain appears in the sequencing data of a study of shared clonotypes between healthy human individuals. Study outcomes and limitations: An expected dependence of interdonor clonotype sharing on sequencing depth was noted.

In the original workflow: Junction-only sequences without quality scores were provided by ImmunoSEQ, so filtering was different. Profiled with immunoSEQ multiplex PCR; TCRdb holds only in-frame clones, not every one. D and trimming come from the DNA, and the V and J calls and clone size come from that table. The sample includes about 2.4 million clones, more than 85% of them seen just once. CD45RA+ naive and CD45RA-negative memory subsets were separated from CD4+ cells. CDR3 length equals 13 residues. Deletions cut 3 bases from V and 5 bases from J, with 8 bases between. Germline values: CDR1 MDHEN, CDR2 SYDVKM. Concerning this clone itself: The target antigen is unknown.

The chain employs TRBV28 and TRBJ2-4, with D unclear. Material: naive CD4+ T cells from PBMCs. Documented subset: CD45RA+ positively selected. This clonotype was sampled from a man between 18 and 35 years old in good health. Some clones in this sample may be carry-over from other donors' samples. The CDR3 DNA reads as TGTGCCAGCAGTTTTGAGTCTGAAAACATTCAGTACTTC. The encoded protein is CASSFESENIQYF.